This T cell receptor (beta chain) was sequenced during a study of blood T cell repertoires in COVID-19. The germline CDR1 and CDR2 sequences are LGHDT and YNNKEL (reference sequence). The junction had 2 bases not matched to a gene; V was cut back by 5 bases and J by 4 bases. The CDR3 contains 14 residues. In the original analysis: Scientists estimated how many nucleated cells there were by amplifying reference gene primers. This table comes from immunoSEQ multiplex PCR, and its TCRdb copy is limited to in-frame clones, with some not included. That table furnishes V, J and clone size, whereas the DNA furnished D and trimming. The sample yields nearly 200,000 clones, around 85% seen once.

The chain recombines TRBV3-1 (or the pseudogene TRBV3-2) with TRBJ1-5, with 10 bases that match TRBD1. The receptor's source is a woman aged 70 to 79 with acute or convalescent COVID-19. Sequencing was performed on peripheral blood. CDR3 sequence (DNA): TGTGCCAGCAGCGCGGGACAGGGGAATCAGCCCCAGCATTTT. This codes for CASSAGQGNQPQHF.